Following are 26 T cell receptor beta chains from one sample sequenced in a study of blood T cell repertoires in COVID-19. Assay: immunoSEQ multiplex PCR; the TCRdb copy retains only in-frame clones and omits some. Altogether about 330,000 clones are present, 75% to 90% being singletons, with the ten largest covering around 4.6%. The sequenced sample consisted of PBMCs or T cells enriched from blood (not recorded which). These receptor sequences come from a man aged 25 to 45 who had recovered from COVID-19.

The gene calls are TRBV27 and TRBJ1-2; 9 nucleotides match TRBD1. J was trimmed by 5 bases and V by 8 bases; bases with no gene match: 12. The CDR3 contains 15 residues. CDR1 MNHEY and CDR2 SMNVEV come from the germline V gene (reference sequence). The CDR3 nucleotides read TGTGCCAGCCATTCGGGACAGGGTAGGGAGTATGGCTACACCTTC. It yields the protein CASHSGQGREYGYTF.

The rearrangement uses TRBV7-2 and TRBJ1-1; 8 bases are shared with TRBD1. The germline V gene has CDR1 SGHTA and CDR2 FQGNSA. The CDR3 is 19 amino acids. V shed 2 bases, J shed 1 base, and the junction held 15 bases outside the gene matches. The CDR3 DNA sequence: TGTGCCAGCAGCTTAATGGGGTACCTTAACAGGGGGAAGAACACTGAAGCTTTCTTT. It translates to CASSLMGYLNRGKNTEAFF. Drawing the rest from reference TRBV7-2 and TRBJ1-1, the complete variable domain is GAGVSQSPSNKVTEKGKDVELRCDPISGHTALYWYRQSLGQGLEFLIYFQGNSAPDKSGLPSDRFSAERTGGSVSTLTIQRTQQEDSAVYLCASSLMGYLNRGKNTEAFFGQGTRLTVV.

CDR3 sequence: CASSPSGLVYEQYF. CDR3 nucleotide sequence: TGCGCCAGCAGCCCCTCAGGGCTTGTCTACGAGCAGTACTTC. The rearrangement links TRBV5-1 to TRBJ2-7; a possible D gene is TRBD1 (5 bases). Trimming removed 4 bases from V and 3 bases from J, with 14 bases in between. From germline, CDR1 is SGHRS and CDR2 YFSETQ. This CDR3 contains 14 residues. Full variable domain (remainder filled in from reference TRBV5-1 and TRBJ2-7): KAGVTQTPRYLIKTRGQQVTLSCSPISGHRSVSWYQQTPGQGLQFLFEYFSETQRNKGNFPGRFSGRQFSNSRSEMNVSTLELGDSALYLCASSPSGLVYEQYFGPGTRLTVT.

J is TRBJ1-5 and V is TRBV2; TRBD1 agrees at 8 bases. With V trimmed by 6 bases and J by 2 bases, 6 bases remained unmatched. Per germline, CDR1 SNHLY and CDR2 FYNNEI. The CDR3 has 15 residues. CDR3 amino acids: CASSPGGAGNQPQHF. The DNA of the CDR3 is TGTGCCAGCAGCCCAGGGGGCGCTGGCAATCAGCCCCAGCATTTT.

The chain employs TRBV30 and TRBJ2-5; 9 positions match TRBD1. V lost 3 bases and J lost 5; bases outside the gene matches: 10. This CDR3 has 15 amino acids. The germline V gene has CDR1 GTSNPN and CDR2 SVGIG (reference sequence). CDR3 nucleotides: TGTGCCTGGAGCGATACAGGGGGCGGTTGGGAGACCCAGTACTTC. It translates to CAWSDTGGGWETQYF.

The chain uses TRBV9 and TRBJ1-1; maybe TRBD1 (5 bases). V lost 0 bases, J lost 5 bases, and 17 bases lay in between. CDR1 and CDR2 (germline): SGDLS, YYNGEE. The CDR3 totals 16 residues. CDR3 in amino acids: CASSVALGQGGTEAFF. The CDR3 bases are TGTGCCAGCAGCGTAGCATTAGGGCAGGGAGGGACTGAAGCTTTCTTT.

This sequence joins TRBV19 and TRBJ2-3, with TRBD1 matching over 11 bases. The germline V gene encodes CDR1 LNHDA and CDR2 SQIVND (reference sequence). The V segment lost 5 bases and the J segment 8 bases; nucleotides outside the gene matches: 9. This CDR3 has 15 residues. The CDR3 loop is CASSLGTGGFGTQYF. The CDR3 DNA reads TGTGCCAGTAGTCTAGGGACAGGGGGATTCGGTACGCAGTATTTT.

The chain is built from TRBV11-2 and TRBJ1-5; the D gene is possibly TRBD1 (5 bases). The V gene's germline CDR1 is SGHAT and CDR2 FQNNGV. This CDR3 region has 14 residues. Trimming left V 5 bases short and J 0 bases short, with 8 bases between. CDR3 loop: CASSVDSSNQPQHF. In nucleotides, the CDR3 is TGTGCCAGCAGCGTTGACAGTAGCAATCAGCCCCAGCATTTT.

J is TRBJ1-1 and V is TRBV11-1; D is possibly TRBD1 (5 bases). Germline CDR1 SGHAT, CDR2 FQDESV (reference sequence). V dropped 3 bases and J dropped 4 bases, with 15 bases sitting between them. This CDR3 is 15 amino acids long. For the CDR3, the DNA is TGTGCCAGCAGCTTCAGACCGACGGGGGGCACTGAAGCTTTCTTT. Residues: CASSFRPTGGTEAFF.

The rearrangement joins TRBV6-5 to TRBJ1-6; 11 bases agree with TRBD1. Trimming took 6 bases from V and 4 from J; bases not matched to a gene: 2. CDR3 size: 15 residues. Germline values: CDR1 MNHEY, CDR2 SVGAGI. In DNA, the CDR3 is TGTGCCAGCAGAGGACAGGGGGCTTATAATTCACCCCTCCACTTT. Amino acid sequence: CASRGQGAYNSPLHF.

This rearrangement joins TRBV25-1 to TRBJ2-7, with D possibly matching TRBD1 (5 bases). CDR1 and CDR2 from the germline V gene are MGHDK and SYGVNS. V lost 10 bases to trimming and J lost 0 bases, with 13 bases between them. CDR3 length equals 13 residues. The CDR3 sequence is CATSRGGSYEQYF. The CDR3 DNA follows: TGTGCCACCTCTAGGGGCGGCTCCTACGAGCAGTACTTC.

The chain links TRBV4-1 to TRBJ1-1, with a possible D match to TRBD1 (5 bases). Germline CDR1 MGHRA, CDR2 YSYEKL. This CDR3 region has 17 residues. V was trimmed by 1 base and J by 3 bases, leaving 18 bases between them. The CDR3 loop reads CASSQVSRRGRYTEAFF. CDR3 in DNA: TGCGCCAGCAGCCAAGTATCCCGGCGGGGGAGGTACACTGAAGCTTTCTTT.

The rearrangement joins TRBV2 to TRBJ2-5, with 7 bases matching TRBD2. CDR1 SNHLY and CDR2 FYNNEI come from the germline V gene. The CDR3 contains 15 residues. J gave up 9 bases and V 7 bases, and 17 bases lay outside the gene matches. CDR3: CASTDSPGGGGAQYF. CDR3 nucleotide sequence: TGTGCCAGCACCGACAGCCCGGGGGGAGGAGGGGCCCAGTACTTC.

The chain couples TRBV4-2 to TRBJ1-5; D is perhaps TRBD1 (5 bases). This CDR3 comprises 14 residues. The germline V gene has CDR1 LGHNA and CDR2 YNFKEQ. The ends were cut back, 1 base at V and 5 bases at J, with 9 bases in the middle. The CDR3 loop is CASSQGGGYQPQHF. The CDR3 nucleotides read TGTGCCAGCAGCCAAGGGGGCGGTTATCAGCCCCAGCATTTT.

The chain has TRBV5-1 and TRBJ1-4; D remains unclear. Germline CDR1 SGHRS, CDR2 YFSETQ. The CDR3 runs to 14 residues. V was shortened by 0 bases and J by 4 bases, with 7 bases between the two germline ends. As DNA, the CDR3 is TGCGCCAGCAGCTTGGAGAGTTTTAATGAAAAACTGTTTTTT. Its translation: CASSLESFNEKLFF.

The V call is TRBV13, the J call TRBJ2-5, with D possibly TRBD1 on 5 matching bases. The CDR3 is 14 amino acids. The V gene lost 5 bases and the J gene lost 5 bases, with 15 bases spanning the gap. CDR1 and CDR2 from the germline V gene are PRHDT and FYEKMQ (reference sequence). The CDR3 loop reads CASSPQGNWETQYF. The CDR3 DNA reads as TGTGCCAGCAGCCCTCAGGGAAATTGGGAGACCCAGTACTTC.

In regard to this clone: Additional DNA sequences in this sample encode the identical CDR3. V and J are TRBV5-1 and TRBJ2-7, with D possibly matching TRBD2 (6 bases). The length of the CDR3 is 14 residues. Germline loops: CDR1 SGHRS, CDR2 YFSETQ. Trimming left V 4 bases short and J 1 base short, with 12 bases between. The chain's CDR3 is CASSPGTGSYEQYF. The CDR3 region has the DNA TGCGCCAGCAGCCCGGGGACTGGATCCTACGAGCAGTACTTC.

The chain links TRBV5-1 to TRBJ1-6; 11 positions match TRBD1. This CDR3 has 17 amino acids. CDR1 is SGHRS and CDR2 is YFSETQ in the germline V gene. Trimming at V came to 3 bases and at J to 6 bases, leaving 8 bases not matched to a gene. CDR3 loop: CASSSGQGAISNSPLHF. CDR3 bases: TGCGCCAGCAGCTCTGGACAGGGGGCTATTAGTAATTCACCCCTCCACTTT.

The gene calls are TRBV5-6 and TRBJ1-1; the D gene is possibly TRBD1 (6 bases). The CDR3 is made up of 15 amino acids. V lost 4 bases to trimming and J lost 4 bases, with 17 bases between them. Germline lookup yields CDR1 SGHDT and CDR2 YYEEEE. DNA of the CDR3: TGTGCCAGCAGCCTAATCAGGGGAGCTGGCACTGAAGCTTTCTTT. It yields the protein CASSLIRGAGTEAFF.

The chain links TRBV2 to TRBJ1-1; D perhaps matches TRBD1 (6 bases). The germline V gene encodes CDR1 SNHLY and CDR2 FYNNEI. Deletions cut 2 bases from V and 7 bases from J, with 11 bases between. This CDR3 contains 13 residues. The CDR3 here is CASSELGADEAFF. The CDR3 nucleotides read TGTGCCAGCAGTGAATTGGGGGCAGATGAAGCTTTCTTT.

The V and J genes are TRBV19 and TRBJ1-6; D may be TRBD1 (5 bases). Germline V gives CDR1 LNHDA, CDR2 SQIVND (reference sequence). The V end lost 4 bases, the J end lost 0 bases, and 10 bases lay between the germline ends. The CDR3 runs 16 residues. This CDR3 is CASSTDTLSYNSPLHF. The CDR3 DNA sequence: TGTGCCAGTAGTACGGACACCCTCTCCTATAATTCACCCCTCCACTTT.

The chain uses TRBV10-3 and TRBJ2-2; 11 bases align to TRBD2. The junction had 13 bases not matched to a gene; V was cut back by 7 bases and J by 6 bases. CDR1 is ENHRY and CDR2 is SYGVKD in the germline V gene. The CDR3 contains 17 residues. CDR3 sequence: CAITGIAGGLGAGELFF. The DNA for the CDR3 is TGTGCCATCACCGGAATAGCGGGGGGGCTAGGAGCCGGGGAGCTGTTTTTT.

This clone was found a few times. The genes are TRBV14 and TRBJ1-6, with a possible D match to TRBD1 (5 bases). Trimming shortened V by 7 bases and J by 8 bases, and 21 bases separated the two germline ends. The CDR3 length is 16 residues. Germline loops: CDR1 SGHDN, CDR2 FVKESK. The CDR3 loop is CASNELRGGRDSPLHF. CDR3 sequence (DNA): TGTGCCAGCAACGAACTAAGGGGAGGCCGTGATTCACCCCTCCACTTT. Full variable domain (remainder filled in from reference TRBV14 and TRBJ1-6): EAGVTQFPSHSVIEKGQTVTLRCDPISGHDNLYWYRRVMGKEIKFLLHFVKESKQDESGMPNNRFLAERTGGTYSTLKVQPAELEDSGVYFCASNELRGGRDSPLHFGNGTRLTVT.

This chain links TRBV5-1 with TRBJ1-1; weak D call: TRBD1 (6 bases). Trimming took 0 bases from V and 6 from J, leaving 18 bases between them. Germline V gene data show CDR1 as SGHRS and CDR2 as YFSETQ. This CDR3 is built from 16 residues. CDR3 region: CASSLGGGPKAAEAFF. CDR3 coding DNA: TGCGCCAGCAGCTTGGGTGGGGGCCCCAAGGCGGCTGAAGCTTTCTTT.

V and J are TRBV5-5 and TRBJ2-3, with a tentative D call TRBD2 (7 bases). The germline V gene encodes CDR1 SGHKS and CDR2 YYEKEE (reference sequence). The CDR3 totals 16 residues. V dropped 0 bases and J dropped 1 base, with 12 bases sitting between them. CDR3 in amino acids: CASSLGGGRGTDTQYF. For the CDR3, the DNA is TGTGCCAGCAGCTTGGGGGGGGGCCGGGGCACAGATACGCAGTATTTT.

The chain joins TRBV21-1 to TRBJ2-7; the table's D gene call, TRBD1, was not cross checked with the DNA. TRBV21-1 is noted as a pseudogene. The CDR3 spans 13 residues. The CDR3 DNA is TGTGCCAGCAGCAAGCCCAGGGTTTACGAGCAGTACTTC. It encodes CASSKPRVYEQYF.